These T cell receptor beta chains were read from a single sample in a study of CD8+ T cells in alopecia areata. The repertoire was sequenced with immunoSEQ multiplex PCR; TCRdb's copy has only in-frame clones and lacks some. The sample carries over 150,000 clones, around three fifths recorded once. Sequenced here: CD4+ T cells sorted from blood, sampled at week 24, from a patient treated with tofacitinib. Receptors originate from a human donor with alopecia areata. Both conserved end residues are part of each CDR3. A D gene is named only where the DNA matches it firmly. Part of the rows lack a size; the others show once, few, many or a class for expanded clones.

clone_size	v_call	d_call	j_call	cdr3_nt	cdr3_aa
-	TRBV15	-	TRBJ2-3	TGTGCCACCAGCAGACCTCCGGCAGATACGCAGTATTTT	CATSRPPADTQYF
-	TRBV29-1	-	TRBJ2-3	TGCAGCGTCAAGGTCACAGATACGCAGTATTTT	CSVKVTDTQYF
-	TRBV30	TRBD1	TRBJ2-5	TGTGCCTGGAGTACCGGGACAGGGGAAGAGACCCAGTACTTC	CAWSTGTGEETQYF
-	TRBV19	TRBD1	TRBJ1-2	TGTGCCAGTAGTAGGGCGGGACAGGGACCCCGGGCAATCTATGGCTACACCTTC	CASSRAGQGPRAIYGYTF
once	TRBV30	-	TRBJ2-7	TGTGCCTGGCAAAGGACATACTCGCCCTACGAGCAGTACTTC	CAWQRTYSPYEQYF
once	TRBV6-1	TRBD1	TRBJ1-2	TGTGCCAGCAGAACGACAGGGGCGTATGGCTACACCTTC	CASRTTGAYGYTF
-	TRBV5-1	-	TRBJ1-5	TGCGCCAGCAGCTTGGACAGTAATCAGCCCCAGCATTTT	CASSLDSNQPQHF
-	TRBV15	-	TRBJ1-6	TGTGCCACCAGCAACAGGGATTCACCCCTCCACTTT	CATSNRDSPLHF
-	TRBV19	TRBD2	TRBJ2-2	TGTGCCAGTACCTGGCGAGGGAGGGGCGGTTATAACACCGGGGAGCTGTTTTTT	CASTWRGRGGYNTGELFF
-	TRBV29-1	-	TRBJ2-1	TGCAGCGTTGAACGCCCCCTTAGCTCTCTCGGTGAGCAGTTCTTC	CSVERPLSSLGEQFF
-	TRBV6-5	TRBD1	TRBJ1-2	TGTGCCAGCAGACGACAGGGGGTTGGCTACACCTTC	CASRRQGVGYTF
-	TRBV2	-	TRBJ1-2	TGTGCCAGCAGTGAAGTGCGGCAGGGGGGCTACACCTTC	CASSEVRQGGYTF
-	TRBV6-1	TRBD1	TRBJ2-1	TGTGCCAGCTTCAAGGACAGGGGGTACCATGAGCAGTTCTTC	CASFKDRGYHEQFF
-	TRBV5-1	-	TRBJ2-7	TGCGCCAGCAGCTTGGGACAGGTCTTGGTCTACGAGCAGTACTTC	CASSLGQVLVYEQYF
-	TRBV20-1	-	TRBJ1-2	TGCAGTGCTAGTTGGAACTATGGCTACACCTTC	CSASWNYGYTF
-	TRBV7-9	-	TRBJ1-6	TGTGCCAGCAGCTTAATGACCTATAATTCACCCCTCCACTTT	CASSLMTYNSPLHF